A selection of T cell receptor beta chains follows, all from one sample in a study of OX40 agonist ivuxolimab in advanced cancers. Repertoires were generated with immunoSEQ multiplex PCR, while TCRdb's copy carries only in-frame clones and drops some. This sample has approximately 82,000 clones; roughly 90% occur once, and the top ten carry less than 12%. The sequences come from CD4+ or CD8+ T cells sorted from blood, collected in a trial of the OX40 agonist ivuxolimab. These receptors were obtained from an adult with an advanced solid tumor such as melanoma, head and neck, liver or kidney cancer. CDR3s include the opening cysteine and the closing phenylalanine or tryptophan. The D gene is left open where the match is weak.

-	TRBV28	TRBJ2-7	CATLGGAGARYEQYF
-	TRBV5-1	TRBJ2-3	CASGAFKPADTQYF
TRBD1	TRBV29-1	TRBJ2-5	CSAPGDRGGGETQYF
TRBD1	TRBV6-6	TRBJ1-2	CASSPWTGSGYTF
-	TRBV6-5	TRBJ1-2	CASTRQDGGYTF
TRBD1	TRBV29-1	TRBJ2-7	CSVEVPWQGESYEQYF
-	TRBV6-1	TRBJ2-7	CASSERATLIEQYF
-	TRBV4-1	TRBJ1-2	CASSQGRGTVYGYTF
-	TRBV15	TRBJ1-6	CATSRANSPLHF
TRBD2	TRBV5-1	TRBJ2-3	CASSLDPSGGGTDTQYF
TRBD1	TRBV28	TRBJ1-2	CASSSRDRGRLTF
-	TRBV2	TRBJ1-5	CASEGHTGRGQPQHF
-	TRBV5-1	TRBJ1-1	CASSLGSGEKAFF
-	TRBV11-2	TRBJ2-2	CASRDRWGGTGELFF
TRBD1	TRBV25-1	TRBJ1-2	CASRGDRGRNGYTF
TRBD1	TRBV11-1	TRBJ2-7	CASSFAGQASYEQYF
TRBD1	TRBV19	TRBJ2-1	CASSPGTESYNEQFF
TRBD1	TRBV6-5	TRBJ1-1	CASRRQGTEAFF
-	TRBV29-1	TRBJ2-3	CSVARGVTDTQYF
-	TRBV28	TRBJ1-1	CASTIVWMGDNTEAFF
-	TRBV19	TRBJ1-2	CASTLRRYSSGYTF
-	TRBV10-1	TRBJ2-1	CASSESDVNEQFF
TRBD1	TRBV28	TRBJ1-2	CASSPGQGYGYTF
-	TRBV29-1	TRBJ2-5	CSVAWTDGSQYF
TRBD1	TRBV4-1	TRBJ2-5	CASSQDGTVRETQYF
TRBD2	TRBV9	TRBJ2-5	CASSPMGTSGVETQYF
-	TRBV7-3	TRBJ1-3	CASSLGAAGNTIYF
TRBD2	TRBV5-8	TRBJ2-1	CASSSPGLSYNEQFF
TRBD1	TRBV28	TRBJ2-2	CASSRQGANTGELFF
-	TRBV2	TRBJ1-6	CASSPSGIGPLHF
-	TRBV13	TRBJ2-7	CASSVLPGAYEQYF
-	TRBV7-8	TRBJ1-6	CASSLVRVSPLHF
TRBD1	TRBV18	TRBJ1-1	CASSPVGQFTNTEAFF
TRBD1	TRBV5-1	TRBJ2-1	CASSFLRDRGHYNEQFF
TRBD2	TRBV28	TRBJ2-5	CASSLLGLAGDFEETQYF
-	TRBV2	TRBJ2-1	CASSLDGYNEQFF
-	TRBV21-1	TRBJ1-2	CASSKEEKRYPVNYGYTF
TRBD1	TRBV5-6	TRBJ2-7	CASSLDRGYEQYF
TRBD2	TRBV6-6	TRBJ2-3	CASDLTSGHTDTQYF
TRBD2	TRBV5-4	TRBJ2-2	CASSPGLASVTGELFF
TRBD1	TRBV7-9	TRBJ1-2	CASSSWGQGDHGYTF